The source of this TCR beta chain is a study of blood T cell repertoires in COVID-19. Overall study: Samples taken during acute and convalescent COVID-19 were collected in the United States, Italy and Spain. Sample material is recorded as cDNA or gDNA derived from T cells, B-cell-depleted T cells, or PBMCs.

Per the original data handling: Nucleated cell number was recorded as an estimate derived from reference gene primer amplification. Libraries were prepared by immunoSEQ multiplex PCR; TCRdb keeps only in-frame clonotypes and omits some of them. From that table come the V and J calls and clone size; the DNA was used to work out D and trimming. The sample records some 180,000 clones, 70% to 85% being singletons. The sequencing sample was made of peripheral blood. This TCR was recovered from a human donor in a cohort sampled during active COVID-19.

The chain's CDR3 is CASRLPGQGNHEQYF. CDR3 bases: TGTGCCAGCAGACTTCCGGGACAGGGGAACCACGAGCAGTACTTC. This chain joins TRBV7-9 and TRBJ2-7, with 10 bases that match TRBD1. Germline trimming cut 6 bases from V and 5 bases from J; bases unmatched to any gene: 10. Germline V gene sequence: CDR1 SEHNR, CDR2 FQNEAQ (reference sequence). This CDR3 is built from 15 residues.